The 3 T cell receptor beta chains listed next were all sequenced from one sample in a study of T cells in Graves' hyperthyroidism and ophthalmopathy. TCR beta CDR3 sequences were amplified from RNA transcripts. The TCR CDR3 first-round RT-PCR relied on the HTBI primer set. TCRdb called the multiplex PCR reads again in MiXCR, with one record for every CDR3 protein. This sample carries fewer than 550,000 distinct CDR3 sequences, 15% to 19% of them seen once, and the ten largest clones take roughly 14%. The sequenced sample was blood. The receptor source for this set is a woman under 30 with Graves' hyperthyroidism.

The chain uses TRBV3-1 and TRBJ2-1; TRBD2 matches 12 bases. This CDR3 has 16 amino acids. Germline lookup yields CDR1 LGHDT and CDR2 YNNKEL (reference sequence). J gave up 10 bases and V 1 base, and 8 bases lay outside the gene matches. The CDR3 region is CASSQGRSLAGGEQFF. In nucleotides, the CDR3 is TGTGCCAGCAGCCAAGGACGGAGCCTAGCGGGGGGGGAGCAGTTCTTC.

This clonotype showed up many times. The chain joins TRBV20-1 to TRBJ2-5; 8 bases are shared with TRBD2. Trimming took 5 bases from V and 5 from J; bases not matched to a gene: 10. Per germline, CDR1 DFQATT and CDR2 SNEGSKA (reference sequence). This CDR3 spans 14 amino acids. The CDR3 region has the DNA TGCAGTGCTCGCGATAGCGGGGCCGTCGAGACCCAGTACTTC. Its protein is CSARDSGAVETQYF.

V gene TRBV6-8 combines with J gene TRBJ2-1; 8 bases agree with TRBD2. The V segment lost 7 bases and the J segment 7 bases; nucleotides outside the gene matches: 18. This CDR3 contains 17 residues. The germline V gene encodes CDR1 MNHGY and CDR2 SAAAGT. CDR3 bases: TGTGCCAGCAACTTGTGGGAATTTAGCGGGAACCAAAATGAGCAGTTCTTC. Translation: CASNLWEFSGNQNEQFF.